This T cell receptor (beta chain) appears in the sequencing data of a study of PD-L1 blockade in urothelial cancer (dated by TCRdb to about 2017). Context from the whole study: All patients started therapy at some point between 2014 and 2016 and received atezolizumab 1,200 mg intravenously every 3 weeks. About 90% of the 29 patients were identified as males with urothelial cancer of bladder origin, and a prior smoking history was reported by 18 of 29 patients. Patients had an ECOG performance status of 0 or 1 and had received between 0 and 3 prior chemotherapy regimens. Blood samples were analyzed at 3 weeks after treatment start (second dose) and at 6 weeks after treatment start. Blood samples gave median yields of roughly 150,000 T cells and more than 80,000 unique TCRs, along with a median clonality of 0.080. The study, an exploratory multi-omic analysis, examined somatic, immune and clinical correlates of response to PD-L1 blockade with atezolizumab in urothelial cancer. Pretreatment tumor samples, along with matched peripheral blood serially collected before and after atezolizumab treatment, were subjected to TCR sequencing. Durable clinical benefit meant progression-free survival longer than 6 months, and TCR features were also tested against progression-free and overall survival. In the same patients, whole exome sequencing and RNA sequencing of pretreatment tumors were performed in addition to TCR sequencing. Durable clinical benefit was achieved by nine patients but not by the remaining 20. Approximately 29 patients had pretreatment blood TCR-seq, some 24 had at least one posttreatment blood collection, and some 24 had tumor TCR-seq.

The investigation overall reported the following: Because the sample size was small (n of about 31) and many of the analyses were exploratory, the results are meant to be hypothesis-generating. At 3 weeks after the start of treatment, tumor-associated TCR clones in peripheral blood had expanded more in patients with durable benefit (n ≈ 22, p = 0.022). A pretreatment peripheral blood TCR clonality below the median was linked to improved progression-free and overall survival.

Worth noting for this clone: Its target antigen remains unknown. No much larger clonotype is one base removed from it; base qualities were not supplied.

V loses 6 bases of germline sequence and J loses 0 bases, and the interval between the two ends is 9 bases. Taken from cysteine to phenylalanine, the CDR3 has 13 residues. Only the CDR3 DNA is retained, 39 bases long and in frame from the first base. From the germline V gene (reference sequence), CDR1 is MNHNY and CDR2 is SVGAGI. The cohort comprised roughly 30 patients with locally advanced or metastatic urothelial carcinoma treated at Memorial Sloan Kettering on a trial protocol. Peripheral blood mononuclear cells were collected from each patient pretreatment and during treatment, giving between 1 and 8 total time points per patient. The Qiagen DNeasy Blood extraction kit was used to purify genomic DNA from total PBMCs and tumor samples. Collected pretreatment and during treatment, PBMCs were isolated and stored as previously described. To estimate absolute template abundance from read counts, synthetic TCR analog templates were spiked into each PCR. The immunoSEQ assay was used to amplify TCRbeta CDR3 regions from genomic DNA with bias-controlled V and J gene primers. Sequencing of rearranged TCRbeta segments was performed at approximately 20X coverage. The paper's data handling went like this. Sequencing errors were corrected by clustering and CDR3s were annotated against IMGT to assign V, D and J genes. Out-of-frame and stop-codon sequences were excluded, and only productive TCRbeta rearrangements were used in downstream analyses. To compute clonality, Shannon entropy was normalized by the log of the number of unique productive sequences and then subtracted from one. Fisher's exact test with Benjamini-Hochberg correction, using a cutoff of adjusted p below 0.01, was how clones that differed between time points or between blood and tumor were identified. TCRdb took over this immuneACCESS table, retaining in-frame rearrangements with V and J assigned. Such tables are incomplete; in checked studies, under half of the missing clones stem from an unresolved V gene, and the remainder is unexplained. D and trimming come from the DNA, and the V and J calls and clone size come from that table. The sample contains under 120,000 clones, approximately 85% of them found a single time. In total, the top ten clones hold 2.4% of the sample.

The sequence derives from a man in his forties or fifties with urothelial cancer. The rearranged segments are TRBV6-6 and TRBJ2-7; matching of 5 bases hints at TRBD1 as the D gene. The sample here was PBMCs, taken around atezolizumab (anti-PD-L1) treatment. The DNA sequence is TGTGCCAGCAGACCAGGGCGCTCCTACGAGCAGTACTTC. Translated, this gives CASRPGRSYEQYF.